Listed below are T cell receptor beta chains from one sample, sequenced in a study of OX40 agonist ivuxolimab in advanced cancers. TCRdb's table, derived via immunoSEQ multiplex PCR, lists solely in-frame clones and lacks some. Of tens of thousands of clones listed, 84% are singletons. The input for sequencing was CD4+ or CD8+ T cells sorted from blood, taken in a trial of the OX40 agonist ivuxolimab. The receptors originated from an adult with an advanced solid tumor such as melanoma, head and neck, liver or kidney cancer. Each CDR3 is given with its conserved first and last residue. The D gene is left open where the match is weak. A row's size may be missing; if present it is once, few, many or a size class.

length	size	J	V	D	DNA	CDR3
15	NA	TRBJ1-1	TRBV14	NA	TGTGCCAGCAGCCAAGATGGACACCTGAACACTGAAGCTTTCTTT	CASSQDGHLNTEAFF
15	NA	TRBJ2-7	TRBV2	TRBD2	TGTGCCAGCAGTGAAGGCCAGCGGGAATACTACGAGCAGTACTTC	CASSEGQREYYEQYF
14	NA	TRBJ2-7	TRBV6-6	TRBD2	TGTGCCAGCGGGAACGGGAGGGCCTACTACGAGCAGTACTTC	CASGNGRAYYEQYF
14	NA	TRBJ1-5	TRBV4-1	TRBD1	TGCGCCAGCAGTCTACAGGGGGTTGCTCAGCCCCAGCATTTT	CASSLQGVAQPQHF
17	NA	TRBJ2-2	TRBV11-3	NA	TGTGCCAGCAGCTTATCATGGAAGAAGGGGTATACCGGGGAGCTGTTTTTT	CASSLSWKKGYTGELFF
14	NA	TRBJ1-2	TRBV9	TRBD1	TGTGCCAGCAGCGTAGCCGGACAGGCCTACGGCTACACCTTC	CASSVAGQAYGYTF
14	NA	TRBJ1-1	TRBV19	NA	TGTGCCAGTAGTATGAGGGCCGAGGGTACTGAAGCTTTCTTT	CASSMRAEGTEAFF
14	NA	TRBJ1-5	TRBV5-1	NA	TGCGCCAGCAGTGTTGACGGTAGCAATCAGCCCCAGCATTTT	CASSVDGSNQPQHF
13	NA	TRBJ1-1	TRBV19	NA	TGTGCCAGTAGTCCACGGACAGACACTGAAGCTTTCTTT	CASSPRTDTEAFF
14	NA	TRBJ2-7	TRBV4-2	TRBD1	TGTGCCAGCAGCTTCCGGGACAGGAGGCACGAGCAGTACTTC	CASSFRDRRHEQYF
16	once	TRBJ2-1	TRBV30	TRBD2	TGTGCCTGGACCCTACCGGGACTAGAGGTGGGCAATGAGCAGTTCTTC	CAWTLPGLEVGNEQFF
16	once	TRBJ2-2	TRBV7-6	TRBD2	TGTGCCAGCAGCCCCATAGCGGGAGGTAACACCGGGGAGCTGTTTTTT	CASSPIAGGNTGELFF
12	NA	TRBJ2-7	TRBV6-1	NA	TGTGCCAGCAGTTTTTCCGGCAAGGAGCAGTACTTC	CASSFSGKEQYF
14	NA	TRBJ1-1	TRBV28	NA	TGTGCCAGCAGTTTAATTAGGGAGAACACTGAAGCTTTCTTT	CASSLIRENTEAFF